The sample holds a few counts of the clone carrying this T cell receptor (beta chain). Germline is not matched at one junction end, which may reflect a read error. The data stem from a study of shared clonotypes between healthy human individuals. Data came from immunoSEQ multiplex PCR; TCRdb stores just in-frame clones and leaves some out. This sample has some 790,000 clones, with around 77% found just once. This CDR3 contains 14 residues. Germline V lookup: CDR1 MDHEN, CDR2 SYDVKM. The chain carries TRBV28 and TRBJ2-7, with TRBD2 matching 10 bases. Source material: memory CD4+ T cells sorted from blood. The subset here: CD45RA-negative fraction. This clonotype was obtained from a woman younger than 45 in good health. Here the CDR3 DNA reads TGTGCCAGCAGTACCCCCGGGACTAGCGACAACTACGGCTTC. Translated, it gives CASSTPGTSDNYGF.